This T cell receptor (beta chain) was observed in a study of blood T cell repertoires in COVID-19. In the study overall: Some COVID-19 samples were acute and others convalescent; all came from the United States, Italy and Spain.

Assay: immunoSEQ multiplex PCR; the TCRdb copy retains only in-frame clones and omits some. The sample has some 100,000 clones; 70% to 85% are singletons. In germline, CDR1 is SGHTA, CDR2 FQGNSA. V lost 1 base, J lost 5 bases, and 10 bases lay in between. The CDR3 has 14 residues. The clonotype originates from a woman aged 80 or over with active or convalescent COVID-19. Sequencing used peripheral blood. The V gene is TRBV7-2, the J gene TRBJ2-3, with D possibly matching TRBD2 (5 bases). The CDR3 DNA follows: TGTGCCAGCAGCTTAGTCCGGGCGGGAGATACGCAGTATTTT. Translated: CASSLVRAGDTQYF.